The 4 T cell receptor beta chains below were found in one sample sequenced in a study of OX40 agonist ivuxolimab in advanced cancers. The protocol used for the library was the immunoSEQ multiplex PCR assay. TCRdb took this table from immuneACCESS and kept in-frame rearrangements with V and J called. Such tables lack part of the clones; where checked against another copy, unresolved V genes explain under half of the gap, and the rest is unexplained. Across this sample there are fewer than 90,000 clones, with about four fifths seen only once. In total, the top ten clones hold 1.1% of the sample. The sequenced sample was CD4+ or CD8+ T cells sorted from blood, obtained in a trial of the OX40 agonist ivuxolimab. All receptors derive from an adult with an advanced solid tumor such as melanoma, head and neck, liver or kidney cancer.

The count of this clone is one. V is TRBV15 and J is TRBJ2-3; 13 positions match TRBD2. CDR1 and CDR2 from the germline V gene are LNHNV and YYDKDF (reference sequence). V gave up 2 bases and J gave up 7 bases; unmatched junction bases: 6. This CDR3 has 16 amino acids. The CDR3 DNA reads TGTGCCACCAGCAGAACTAGCGGGGGGGCCAGATATACGCAGTATTTT. Protein sequence: CATSRTSGGARYTQYF.

The V gene is TRBV19, the J gene TRBJ2-2; 11 bases fit TRBD2. Germline V gene data show CDR1 as LNHDA and CDR2 as SQIVND (reference sequence). V was pared by 0 bases and J by 2 bases, with 8 bases of the junction left unmatched. The CDR3 loop spans 19 amino acids. CDR3 DNA: TGTGCCAGTAGTATAGAAACTAGCGGGGGCCTGATCAACACCGGGGAGCTGTTTTTT. Encoded protein: CASSIETSGGLINTGELFF.

J is TRBJ2-5 and V is TRBV7-2; 8 bases agree with TRBD2. This CDR3 region has 15 residues. CDR1 is SGHTA and CDR2 is FQGNSA in the germline V gene. V was clipped by 5 bases and J by 5 bases; unmatched bases: 10. CDR3: CASSPRGGLEETQYF. The DNA of the CDR3 is TGTGCCAGCAGCCCCCGGGGGGGGTTGGAGGAGACCCAGTACTTC.

This chain links TRBV19 with TRBJ1-5; 10 bases fit TRBD1. With 10 bases clipped from V and 0 bases from J, the junction kept 18 bases outside the gene matches. This CDR3 spans 19 amino acids. Germline lookup yields CDR1 LNHDA and CDR2 SQIVND (reference sequence). CDR3 sequence reads: CATLGPGQGSLSSNQPQHF. The CDR3 DNA sequence: TGTGCCACTCTGGGACCGGGACAGGGGTCCCTAAGTAGCAATCAGCCCCAGCATTTT.